The T cell receptor beta chain described here comes from a study of blood T cell repertoires in COVID-19. Germline V gene sequence: CDR1 ENHRY, CDR2 SYGVKD. CDR3 length: 12 amino acids. The J segment lost 7 bases and the V segment lost 10 bases, leaving 5 bases of the junction unmatched. Libraries were prepared by immunoSEQ multiplex PCR; TCRdb keeps only in-frame clonotypes and omits some of them. This table has more than 300,000 clones, around 87% appearing once. V usage is TRBV10-3 and J usage is TRBJ2-1; TRBD2 aligns across 9 bases. Sequenced: peripheral blood. The receptor was isolated from a woman between 25 and 40 years old with COVID-19, enrolled during active disease. Here the CDR3 DNA reads TGTGCCACGGTCACTAGCGGGAATGAGCAGTTCTTC. It is translated as CATVTSGNEQFF.